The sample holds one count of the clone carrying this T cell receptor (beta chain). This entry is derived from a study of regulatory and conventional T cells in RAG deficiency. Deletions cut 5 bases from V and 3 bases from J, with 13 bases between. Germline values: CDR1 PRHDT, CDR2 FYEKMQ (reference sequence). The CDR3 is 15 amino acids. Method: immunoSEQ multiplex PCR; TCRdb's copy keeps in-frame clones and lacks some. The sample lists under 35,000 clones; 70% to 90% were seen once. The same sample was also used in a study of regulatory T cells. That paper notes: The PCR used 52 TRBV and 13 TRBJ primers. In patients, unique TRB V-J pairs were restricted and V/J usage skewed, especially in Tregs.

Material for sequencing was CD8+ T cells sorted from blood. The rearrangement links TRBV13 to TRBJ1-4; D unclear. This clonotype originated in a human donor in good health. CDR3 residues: CASSTYAQPNEKLFF. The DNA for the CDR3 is TGTGCCAGCAGCACCTACGCACAGCCTAATGAAAAACTGTTTTTT. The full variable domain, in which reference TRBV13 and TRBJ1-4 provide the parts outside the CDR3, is AAGVIQSPRHLIKEKRETATLKCYPIPRHDTVYWYQQGPGQDPQFLISFYEKMQSDKGSIPDRFSAQQFSDYHSELNMSSLELGDSALYFCASSTYAQPNEKLFFGSGTQLSVL.